What follows are 26 T cell receptor beta chains derived from one specimen sequenced in a study of early T cells in non-severe SARS-CoV-2 infection. TCRdb used MiXCR to reprocess the 5' RACE reads, holding one entry per CDR3 protein. This sample yields more than 25,000 distinct CDR3 sequences, of which roughly 2.8% are seen a single time; about 0.72% belongs to the top ten. The sequenced sample was whole blood. These receptors were collected from an adult who was a healthcare worker with PCR-confirmed SARS-CoV-2 infection or an uninfected control (not recorded which).

This clonotype has just a few counts. This sequence joins TRBV18 and TRBJ2-1, with D possibly being TRBD2 (5 bases). The CDR3 covers 13 residues. The V and J ends lost 4 bases and 8 bases respectively, with 12 bases between them. The germline V gene has CDR1 KGHSH and CDR2 LQKENI. The CDR3, as DNA: TGTGCCAGCTCACTGGCTAGCAACGATGAGCAGTTCTTC. Its translation is CASSLASNDEQFF. The variable domain in full, completed from reference TRBV18 and TRBJ2-1, reads NAGVMQNPRHLVRRRGQEARLRCSPMKGHSHVYWYRQLPEEGLKFMVYLQKENIIDESGMPKERFSAEFPKEGPSILRIQQVVRGDSAAYFCASSLASNDEQFFGPGTRLTVL.

Ten or more counts support this clonotype. The chain recombines TRBV11-2 with TRBJ2-3; D unresolved. The ends were cut back, 2 bases at V and 6 bases at J, with 15 bases in the middle. CDR1 and CDR2 from the germline V gene are SGHAT and FQNNGV. There are 15 residues in the CDR3. The CDR3 DNA follows: TGTGCCAGCAGCTTAAGTTGGTCTGGCTCCGATACGCAGTATTTT. Translation gives CASSLSWSGSDTQYF.

This clonotype appeared many times. V is TRBV15 and J is TRBJ1-5, with 10 bases identical to TRBD1. This CDR3 has 15 residues. J was trimmed by 4 bases and V by 2 bases; bases with no gene match: 2. CDR1 and CDR2 from the germline V gene are LNHNV and YYDKDF (reference sequence). CDR3 coding DNA: TGTGCCACCAGCAGACAGGGACAGGGGAATCAGCCCCAGCATTTT. As protein: CATSRQGQGNQPQHF.

This clonotype was observed many times. The chain joins TRBV10-2 to TRBJ2-7; D uncertain. CDR1 is WSHSY, CDR2 SAAADI, per germline. V lost 2 bases and J lost 2, with 1 base in between. CDR3 size: 11 residues. In DNA, the CDR3 is TGCGCCAGCAGTGAGACCTACGAGCAGTACGTC. This sequence encodes CASSETYEQYV.

This clonotype has a count of ten or more. The chain links TRBV10-2 to TRBJ1-1; D is uncertain. Germline assignment: CDR1 WSHSY and CDR2 SAAADI. The CDR3 is 12 amino acids. V gave up 3 bases and J gave up 0 bases, with 2 bases separating them. CDR3 DNA: TGCGCCAGCAGTGATTTGAACACTGAAGCTTTCTTT. Translation: CASSDLNTEAFF.

At least ten counts were recorded for this clonotype. The rearrangement joins TRBV11-2 to TRBJ2-1, with 12 bases lining up with TRBD2. V was pared by 4 bases and J by 8 bases, with 6 bases of the junction left unmatched. CDR1 and CDR2 from the germline V gene are SGHAT and FQNNGV. The CDR3 covers 15 residues. The CDR3 sequence: CASSSASGGADEQFF. CDR3 sequence (DNA): TGTGCCAGCAGCTCCGCTAGCGGGGGGGCCGATGAGCAGTTCTTC.

The chain has TRBV27 and TRBJ2-6; D could derive from TRBD1 or TRBD2 (5 bases each). V was cut by 4 bases and J by 1 base, with 14 bases left in between. The germline V gene has CDR1 MNHEY and CDR2 SMNVEV (reference sequence). The CDR3 length is 17 residues. Written as DNA, the CDR3 is TGTGCCAGCAGTTCCTGGGACGGCCTATCTGGGGCCAACGTCCTGACTTTC. This gives the protein CASSSWDGLSGANVLTF.

The V gene is TRBV18, the J gene TRBJ1-1; tentatively, D is TRBD1 (5 bases). From germline, CDR1 is KGHSH and CDR2 LQKENI. Deletions cut 3 bases from V and 7 bases from J, with 12 bases between. This CDR3 spans 13 amino acids. CDR3 DNA: TGTGCCAGCTCACCTGTTGGGGGGAATGAAGCTTTCTTT. Its translation: CASSPVGGNEAFF.

In its sample, this clonotype was seen many times. The chain uses TRBV9 and TRBJ1-2; D remains unclear. Germline V gives CDR1 SGDLS, CDR2 YYNGEE. V gave up 3 bases and J gave up 3 bases, with 9 bases separating them. This CDR3 contains 13 residues. CDR3 DNA sequence: TGTGCCAGCAGCGAGCAGCGGCACTATGGCTACACCTTC. This encodes CASSEQRHYGYTF. The full variable domain, with the rest looked up from reference TRBV9 and TRBJ1-2, is DSGVTQTPKHLITATGQRVTLRCSPRSGDLSVYWYQQSLDQGLQFLIQYYNGEERAKGNILERFSAQQFPDLHSELNLSSLELGDSALYFCASSEQRHYGYTFGSGTRLTVV.

This clonotype occurred many times. The chain couples TRBV3-1 to TRBJ2-2, with TRBD1 identical over 9 bases. CDR1 is LGHDT and CDR2 is YNNKEL in the germline V gene (reference sequence). Unmatched junction bases numbered 4, after V lost 2 bases and J lost 3 bases. The CDR3 is 16 amino acids. The CDR3 sequence is CASSQTGGSYTGELFF. The DNA of the CDR3 is TGTGCCAGCAGCCAAACAGGGGGCAGTTACACCGGGGAGCTGTTTTTT.

This clonotype was counted at least ten times. The gene calls are TRBV30 and TRBJ2-2; D may be TRBD1 (5 bases). The CDR3 consists of 13 residues. Trimming stripped 2 bases from V and 6 bases from J, with 10 bases between. Germline values: CDR1 GTSNPN, CDR2 SVGIG (reference sequence). The CDR3 DNA reads TGTGCCTGGAGTCCTGGGGCGGCCGGGGAGCTGTTTTTT. Protein sequence: CAWSPGAAGELFF.

In its sample, this clonotype was seen many times. This chain connects TRBV19 to TRBJ2-2; no clear D. Trimming removed 4 bases from V and 0 bases from J, with 3 bases in between. Germline V gives CDR1 LNHDA, CDR2 SQIVND (reference sequence). This CDR3 is built from 13 residues. CDR3 region: CASSNTNTGELFF. In DNA, the CDR3 is TGTGCCAGTAGTAATACGAACACCGGGGAGCTGTTTTTT.

In its sample, this clonotype was seen many times. In DNA form, the CDR3 reads TGTGCCAGCAGCTTAGATTTTGACAGAGGCGGCATTCAGTACTTC. Its protein product is CASSLDFDRGGIQYF. The V and J genes are TRBV11-2 and TRBJ2-4; tentatively, D is TRBD1 (5 bases). V dropped 0 bases and J dropped 9 bases, with 15 bases sitting between them. The germline CDR1 and CDR2 sequences are SGHAT and FQNNGV. The CDR3 sequence is 15 residues long.

This clonotype was observed at least ten times. This chain links TRBV6-2 or TRBV6-3 with TRBJ1-1, with D possibly matching TRBD1 (5 bases). The germline V and J ends were trimmed by 8 bases and 2 bases, with 18 bases remaining between them. Per the germline V gene, CDR1 is MNHEY and CDR2 is SVGEGT. There are 15 residues in the CDR3. The CDR3 sequence: CASLPPGLPNTEAFF. CDR3 DNA sequence: TGTGCCAGCCTGCCCCCGGGACTCCCTAACACTGAAGCTTTCTTT.

This clonotype was detected a few times. The V gene is TRBV7-9, the J gene TRBJ2-7, with D perhaps given as TRBD1 or TRBD2 (5 bases each). The germline V and J ends were trimmed by 5 bases and 0 bases, with 14 bases remaining between them. Germline CDR1 is SEHNR and CDR2 is FQNEAQ (reference sequence). The CDR3 runs to 15 residues. The CDR3 DNA is TGTGCCAGCAGCCCCCTTGAGGGGATCTCCTACGAGCAGTACGTC. Encoded protein: CASSPLEGISYEQYV.

This clonotype was counted at least ten times. The rearrangement links TRBV12-3 or TRBV12-4 to TRBJ1-2; TRBD1 aligns across 8 bases. V lost 5 bases and J lost 4; bases outside the gene matches: 15. The CDR3 has 17 residues. This CDR3 is CASSPRAGGSRGYGYTF. Here the CDR3 DNA reads TGTGCCAGCAGTCCACGGGCAGGGGGCAGTCGCGGCTATGGCTACACCTTC.

This clonotype occurred many times. The chain has TRBV7-9 and TRBJ1-6; D unresolved. Trimming left V 7 bases short and J 8 bases short, with 18 bases between. The length of the CDR3 is 15 residues. Germline V gene sequence: CDR1 SEHNR, CDR2 FQNEAQ (reference sequence). The CDR3: CASTLKNSADSPLHF. CDR3 nucleotide sequence: TGTGCCAGCACTCTCAAGAACTCCGCGGATTCACCCCTCCACTTT.

This clonotype has a count of ten or more. The chain joins TRBV5-4 to TRBJ2-5; D not resolved. This CDR3 is 15 amino acids long. The germline gives CDR1 SGHNT, CDR2 YYREEE (reference sequence). V was cut by 3 bases and J by 0 bases, with 12 bases left in between. The CDR3 spells CASSSLPTYQETQYF. CDR3 coding DNA: TGTGCCAGCAGCTCGCTACCTACGTACCAAGAGACCCAGTACTTC.

Ten or more counts support this clonotype. V usage is TRBV21-1 and J usage is TRBJ1-1. TRBV21-1 is reported as a pseudogene. The CDR3 runs 16 residues. CDR3 region: CASSKEPPTANTEAFF. The CDR3 DNA is TGTGCCAGCAGCAAAGAGCCTCCCACTGCGAACACTGAAGCTTTCTTT.

This clonotype appeared a few times. The chain employs TRBV5-4 and TRBJ2-3; the match to TRBD1 covers 9 bases. CDR3 length: 19 amino acids. Losses at the gene ends were 5 bases for V and 6 bases for J; bases not matched to a gene: 22. Per the germline V gene, CDR1 is SGHNT and CDR2 is YYREEE (reference sequence). The CDR3 DNA reads TGTGCCAGCAGTCGCCCGCCGGGGGACAGGGCACCCGGGACCGATACGCAGTATTTT. This encodes CASSRPPGDRAPGTDTQYF.

This clonotype was counted many times. The genes are TRBV12-3 or TRBV12-4 and TRBJ1-1; D is undetermined. CDR3 length: 14 residues. V gave up 6 bases and J gave up 1 base, with 12 bases separating them. Here the CDR3 reads CASSYRAGNTEAFF. The DNA for the CDR3 is TGTGCCAGCAGCTACCGGGCGGGGAACACTGAAGCTTTCTTT.

In its sample, this clonotype was seen many times. This sequence joins TRBV28 and TRBJ1-6; no reliable D call. V was trimmed by 7 bases and J by 0 bases, leaving 13 bases between them. CDR3 length: 16 amino acids. CDR1 is MDHEN, CDR2 SYDVKM, per germline. Here the CDR3 DNA reads TGTGCCAGCAATTTGGGGAGAGGCTCCTATAATTCACCCCTCCACTTT. Protein product: CASNLGRGSYNSPLHF.

The chain combines TRBV10-1 with TRBJ1-2; D perhaps matches TRBD1 (6 bases). CDR1 WNHNN and CDR2 SYGVQD come from the germline V gene (reference sequence). The V gene lost 0 bases and the J gene lost 3 bases, with 8 bases spanning the gap. This CDR3 has 14 amino acids. The CDR3 loop is CASSESGQHYGYTF. CDR3 sequence (DNA): TGCGCCAGCAGTGAGTCCGGACAGCACTATGGCTACACCTTC.

This clonotype was recorded at least ten times. CDR3 coding DNA: TGCAGCGTTTCGGACCGAGTCTCCAATGAGCAGTTCTTC. Residues: CSVSDRVSNEQFF. The chain combines TRBV29-1 with TRBJ2-1; no clear D. The V end lost 5 bases, the J end lost 6 bases, and 14 bases lay between the germline ends. This CDR3 contains 13 residues. Germline V gene lookup returns CDR1 SQVTM and CDR2 ANQGSEA.

There are many counts of this clonotype. The V call is TRBV7-9, the J call TRBJ2-7; D is uncertain. The germline V and J ends were trimmed by 3 bases and 0 bases, with 6 bases remaining between them. This CDR3 comprises 13 residues. CDR1 SEHNR and CDR2 FQNEAQ come from the germline V gene (reference sequence). The chain's CDR3 is CASSFPASYEQYV. In DNA form, the CDR3 reads TGTGCCAGCAGCTTTCCAGCCTCCTACGAGCAGTACGTC.

V gene TRBV29-1 combines with J gene TRBJ2-2; D is perhaps TRBD1 (6 bases). In germline, CDR1 is SQVTM, CDR2 ANQGSEA. The V gene lost 4 bases and the J gene lost 1 base, with 7 bases spanning the gap. CDR3 length: 13 residues. The CDR3 DNA is TGCAGCGTTGGCAGGGGGAACACCGGGGAGCTGTTTTTT. Amino acids: CSVGRGNTGELFF.